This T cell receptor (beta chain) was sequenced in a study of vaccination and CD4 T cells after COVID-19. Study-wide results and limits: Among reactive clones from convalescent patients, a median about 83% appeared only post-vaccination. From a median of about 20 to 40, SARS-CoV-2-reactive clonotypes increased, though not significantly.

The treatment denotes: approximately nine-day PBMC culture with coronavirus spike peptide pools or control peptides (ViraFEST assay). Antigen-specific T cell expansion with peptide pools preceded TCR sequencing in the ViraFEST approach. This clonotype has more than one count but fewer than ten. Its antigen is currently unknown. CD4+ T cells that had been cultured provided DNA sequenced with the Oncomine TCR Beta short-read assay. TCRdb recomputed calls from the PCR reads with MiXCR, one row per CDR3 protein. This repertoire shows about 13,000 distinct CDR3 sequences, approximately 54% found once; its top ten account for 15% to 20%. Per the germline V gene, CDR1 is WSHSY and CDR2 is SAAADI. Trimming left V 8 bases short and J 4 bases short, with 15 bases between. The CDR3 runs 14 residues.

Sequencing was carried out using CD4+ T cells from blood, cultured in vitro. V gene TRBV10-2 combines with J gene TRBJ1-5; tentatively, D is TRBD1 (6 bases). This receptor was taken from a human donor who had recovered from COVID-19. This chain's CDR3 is CASGGGAANQPQHF. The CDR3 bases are TGCGCCAGCGGGGGGGGGGCAGCAAATCAGCCCCAGCATTTT.